The next 10 T cell receptor beta chains were all read from a single sample in a study of shared clonotypes between healthy human individuals. Assay: immunoSEQ multiplex PCR; the TCRdb copy retains only in-frame clones and omits some. The sample holds roughly 650,000 clones, approximately 96% seen once. Terminally differentiated effector memory CD45RA+ cells were excluded by CCR7 positive selection of CD45RO-negative cells. The sequenced material came from naive CD8+ T cells sorted from blood. The receptors here all came from a woman in her thirties in good health.

This rearrangement joins TRBV6-5 to TRBJ2-1, with unresolved D. Germline V lookup: CDR1 MNHEY, CDR2 SVGAGI. The CDR3 runs 13 residues. V lost 0 bases and J lost 6, with 6 bases in between. The CDR3 DNA reads as TGTGCCAGCAGTTACTCTCAGAGCAATGAGCAGTTCTTC. It encodes CASSYSQSNEQFF.

This chain joins TRBV2 and TRBJ1-6; D ambiguous. Germline lookup yields CDR1 SNHLY and CDR2 FYNNEI. Trimming pared 5 bases from V and 6 bases from J, leaving 14 bases between. The length of the CDR3 is 15 residues. The CDR3 DNA follows: TGTGCCAGCAGTTCGACTTCCCTCGGTAATTCACCCCTCCACTTT. It is translated as CASSSTSLGNSPLHF.

The chain joins TRBV7-9 to TRBJ2-5; 8 nucleotides agree with TRBD1. The CDR3 contains 14 residues. The V segment lost 5 bases and the J segment 1 base; nucleotides outside the gene matches: 3. Germline-derived CDR1 and CDR2 are SEHNR and FQNEAQ (reference sequence). The CDR3 region has the DNA TGTGCCAGCAGCATGACAGGGGTCCAAGAGACCCAGTACTTC. Its translation is CASSMTGVQETQYF. Combining the CDR3 with reference TRBV7-9 and TRBJ2-5 gives the whole variable domain DTGVSQNPRHKITKRGQNVTFRCDPISEHNRLYWYRQTLGQGPEFLTYFQNEAQLEKSRLLSDRFSAERPKGSFSTLEIQRTEQGDSAMYLCASSMTGVQETQYFGPGTRLLVL.

Of note for this clone: Other DNA sequences of this sample code for an identical CDR3. The rearrangement uses TRBV7-9 and TRBJ1-1; D is unclear. In germline, CDR1 is SEHNR, CDR2 FQNEAQ (reference sequence). With 1 base removed from V and 3 bases from J, the gap between germline ends came to 3 bases. The CDR3 runs 12 residues. The CDR3 protein is CASSLGYTEAFF. The CDR3, as DNA: TGTGCCAGCAGCTTAGGCTACACTGAAGCTTTCTTT.

The V and J genes are TRBV19 and TRBJ2-1; D might be TRBD1 or TRBD2, each matching 5 bases. The V gene's germline CDR1 is LNHDA and CDR2 SQIVND (reference sequence). The CDR3 is 16 amino acids. V shed 3 bases and J shed 8 bases, with 20 bases lying between them. CDR3 in amino acids: CASSIGWGNRYDEQFF. CDR3 in DNA: TGTGCCAGTAGTATTGGGTGGGGGAATCGGTACGATGAGCAGTTCTTC. The full variable domain, its missing parts supplied by reference TRBV19 and TRBJ2-1, is DGGITQSPKYLFRKEGQNVTLSCEQNLNHDAMYWYRQDPGQGLRLIYYSQIVNDFQKGDIAEGYSVSREKKESFPLTVTSAQKNPTAFYLCASSIGWGNRYDEQFFGPGTRLTVL.

The chain combines TRBV9 with TRBJ2-5; 8 bases fit TRBD2. V was pared by 3 bases and J by 5 bases, with 3 bases of the junction left unmatched. Germline loops: CDR1 SGDLS, CDR2 YYNGEE. The CDR3 covers 13 residues. The CDR3 loop is CASSDGTRETQYF. The CDR3 DNA is TGTGCCAGCAGCGACGGGACTAGGGAGACCCAGTACTTC.

This chain connects TRBV28 to TRBJ2-1; perhaps TRBD2 as D (7 bases). CDR3 size: 16 residues. V dropped 7 bases and J dropped 4 bases, with 20 bases sitting between them. CDR1 is MDHEN, CDR2 SYDVKM, per germline. The CDR3 DNA reads TGTGCCAGCACCCCTCCCGGGGGGCCGATTTACAATGAGCAGTTCTTC. Amino acid sequence: CASTPPGGPIYNEQFF.

This clone was counted once. The V and J genes are TRBV7-6 and TRBJ2-3; D may be TRBD2 (6 bases). CDR1 and CDR2 from the germline V gene are SGHVS and FNYEAQ. V lost 1 base, J lost 5 bases, and 13 bases lay in between. This CDR3 region has 15 residues. The CDR3 coding sequence is TGTGCCAGCAGCTTAGTCGGGGGAGCGAGAGATACGCAGTATTTT. Protein: CASSLVGGARDTQYF. Combining the CDR3 with reference TRBV7-6 and TRBJ2-3 gives the whole variable domain GAGVSQSPRYKVTKRGQDVALRCDPISGHVSLYWYRQALGQGPEFLTYFNYEAQQDKSGLPNDRFSAERPEGSISTLTIQRTEQRDSAMYRCASSLVGGARDTQYFGPGTRLTVL.

The chain joins TRBV13 to TRBJ1-1; maybe TRBD1 (6 bases). Germline V CDR1 and CDR2: PRHDT, FYEKMQ (reference sequence). V dropped 1 base and J dropped 1 base, with 7 bases sitting between them. The CDR3 extends over 14 amino acids. The DNA of the CDR3 is TGTGCCAGCAGCTTAGTCAGGGGGAACACTGAAGCTTTCTTT. This gives the protein CASSLVRGNTEAFF.

The rearrangement uses TRBV29-1 and TRBJ2-1; the D gene is possibly TRBD1 (6 bases). The V end lost 3 bases, the J end lost 10 bases, and 13 bases lay between the germline ends. Germline CDR1 and CDR2: SQVTM and ANQGSEA. CDR3 length: 12 amino acids. CDR3 loop: CSVDPQGNEQFF. CDR3 nucleotides: TGCAGCGTTGACCCCCAGGGGAACGAGCAGTTCTTC.